Each of the 10 T cell receptor beta chains below was sequenced from the same sample in a study of early T cells in non-severe SARS-CoV-2 infection. MiXCR, run by TCRdb on the 5' RACE reads, gives a single entry per CDR3 protein. The sample shows around 56,000 distinct CDR3 sequences, about 12% of them seen only once. The sequencing here drew on whole blood, taken at baseline. The receptors were sampled from an adult who was a healthcare worker with PCR-confirmed SARS-CoV-2 infection or an uninfected control (not recorded which).

This clonotype has just a few counts. V is TRBV9 and J is TRBJ2-5, with a weak D call TRBD2 (5 bases). Trimming pared 4 bases from V and 4 bases from J, leaving 8 bases between. CDR3 length: 12 residues. Germline CDR1 SGDLS, CDR2 YYNGEE. The CDR3 loop is CASSLEGETQYF. Written as DNA, the CDR3 is TGTGCCAGCAGCCTAGAGGGAGAGACCCAGTACTTC.

The table lists this clonotype with many counts. The rearrangement joins TRBV5-1 to TRBJ2-1; 11 nucleotides line up with TRBD2. CDR1 is SGHRS, CDR2 YFSETQ, per germline. The CDR3 has 14 residues. The junction had 3 bases not matched to a gene; V was cut back by 2 bases and J by 8 bases. The CDR3: CASSFSGGAYEQFF. The CDR3 region has the DNA TGCGCCAGCAGCTTTAGCGGGGGGGCGTATGAGCAGTTCTTC. The complete variable domain, with remaining parts taken from reference TRBV5-1 and TRBJ2-1, reads KAGVTQTPRYLIKTRGQQVTLSCSPISGHRSVSWYQQTPGQGLQFLFEYFSETQRNKGNFPGRFSGRQFSNSRSEMNVSTLELGDSALYLCASSFSGGAYEQFFGPGTRLTVL.

This CDR3 is CASSLETSGTKEQYF. The CDR3 DNA is TGTGCCAGCAGCTTGGAGACTAGCGGGACTAAAGAGCAGTACTTC. The gene calls are TRBV5-4 and TRBJ2-7; 11 nucleotides match TRBD2. This CDR3 comprises 15 residues. Germline V gene data show CDR1 as SGHNT and CDR2 as YYREEE (reference sequence). The junction had 6 bases not matched to a gene; V was cut back by 0 bases and J by 7 bases.

This clonotype occurred many times. V and J are TRBV28 and TRBJ1-1; possibly TRBD1 for D (5 bases). V was shortened by 5 bases and J by 5 bases, with 15 bases between the two germline ends. Per the germline V gene, CDR1 is MDHEN and CDR2 is SYDVKM. The CDR3 is made up of 14 amino acids. CDR3 sequence: CASSPPYRWTEAFF. The CDR3 DNA reads as TGTGCCAGCAGTCCACCCTACAGGTGGACTGAAGCTTTCTTT.

The chain links TRBV27 to TRBJ1-2, with D perhaps matching TRBD1 (6 bases). The length of the CDR3 is 13 residues. Germline V gene data show CDR1 as MNHEY and CDR2 as SMNVEV (reference sequence). The V gene lost 7 bases and the J gene lost 1 base, with 10 bases spanning the gap. This chain's CDR3 is CASMTGDNYGYTF. The CDR3 DNA reads TGTGCCAGCATGACAGGAGATAACTATGGCTACACCTTC.

This clonotype was seen a handful of times. The chain links TRBV6-2 or TRBV6-3 to TRBJ2-7; 11 bases fit TRBD2. V lost 5 bases, J lost 1 base, and 10 bases stayed unmatched. Germline V gene lookup returns CDR1 MNHEY and CDR2 SVGEGT. CDR3 size: 17 residues. The CDR3 here is CASSATSGRKLSYEQYF. For the CDR3, the DNA is TGTGCCAGCAGTGCTACTAGCGGGAGAAAACTTTCCTACGAGCAGTACTTC.

The CDR3 is CASSPPWVDTQYF. In DNA form, the CDR3 reads TGTGCCAGCAGCCCACCCTGGGTAGATACGCAGTATTTT. The chain couples TRBV7-2 to TRBJ2-3; D remains ambiguous. V was pared by 5 bases and J by 5 bases, with 11 bases between. CDR3 size: 13 residues. Per germline, CDR1 SGHTA and CDR2 FQGNSA.

This clonotype was observed at least ten times. The DNA for the CDR3 is TGTGCCAGCAGCTTGGAACGACCGAGGGCTCAGCCCCAGCATTTT. The encoded protein is CASSLERPRAQPQHF. This chain connects TRBV7-3 to TRBJ1-5; D gene uncertain. With 3 bases removed from V and 6 bases from J, the gap between germline ends came to 15 bases. Germline V lookup: CDR1 SGHTA, CDR2 FQGTGA. This CDR3 has 15 amino acids.

The chain links TRBV5-4 to TRBJ2-7; D gene unclear. This CDR3 contains 12 residues. V was cut by 2 bases and J by 1 base, with 4 bases left in between. The V gene's germline CDR1 is SGHNT and CDR2 YYREEE (reference sequence). DNA for the CDR3: TGTGCCAGCAGCTTTCAATCCTACGAGCAGTACTTC. Its translation: CASSFQSYEQYF.

Only a few counts were recorded for this clonotype. V and J are TRBV12-3 or TRBV12-4 and TRBJ1-1, with D possibly being TRBD1 (6 bases). This CDR3 is built from 14 residues. V dropped 3 bases and J dropped 4 bases, with 12 bases sitting between them. For the CDR3, the DNA is TGTGCCAGCAGTTTCAGGGGCTTGGGCACTGAAGCTTTCTTT. Protein: CASSFRGLGTEAFF.